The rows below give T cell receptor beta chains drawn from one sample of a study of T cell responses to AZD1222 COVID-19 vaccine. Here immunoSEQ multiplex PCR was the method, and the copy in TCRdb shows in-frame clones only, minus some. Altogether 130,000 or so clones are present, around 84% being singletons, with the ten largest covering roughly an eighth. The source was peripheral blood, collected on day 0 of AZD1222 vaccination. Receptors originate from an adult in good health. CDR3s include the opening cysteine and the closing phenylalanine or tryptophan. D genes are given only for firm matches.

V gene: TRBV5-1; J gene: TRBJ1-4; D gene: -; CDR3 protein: CASSLGRNTGRLNEKLFF
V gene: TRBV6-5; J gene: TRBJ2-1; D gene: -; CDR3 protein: CASRPGGAYNEQFF
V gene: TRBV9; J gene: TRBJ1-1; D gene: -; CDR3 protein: CASSAAGQREAFF
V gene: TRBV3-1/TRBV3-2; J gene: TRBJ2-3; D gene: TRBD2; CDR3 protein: CASSPNPQLAGGRTQYF
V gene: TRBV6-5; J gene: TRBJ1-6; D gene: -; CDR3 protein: CASSYSTPSPLHF
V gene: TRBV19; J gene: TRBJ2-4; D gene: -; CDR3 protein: CASSGTQTPPNIQYF
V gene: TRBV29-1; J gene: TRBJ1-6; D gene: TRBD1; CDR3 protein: CSVQQGVGSPLHF
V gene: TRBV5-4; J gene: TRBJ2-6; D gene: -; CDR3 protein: CASSLSGAGANVLTF
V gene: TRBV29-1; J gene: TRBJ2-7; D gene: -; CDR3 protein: CSVIQGPEQYF
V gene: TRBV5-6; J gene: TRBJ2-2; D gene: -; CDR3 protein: CASSLFLTELFF
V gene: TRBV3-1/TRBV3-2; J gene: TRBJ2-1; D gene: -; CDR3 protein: CASSQDPQGGHYNEQFF
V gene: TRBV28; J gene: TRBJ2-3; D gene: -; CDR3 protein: CASSSPGGRADTQYF
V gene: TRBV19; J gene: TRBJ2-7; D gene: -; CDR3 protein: CASSEGRREEQYF
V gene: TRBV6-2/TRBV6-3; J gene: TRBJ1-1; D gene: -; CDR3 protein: CASSSYEGSVREAFF
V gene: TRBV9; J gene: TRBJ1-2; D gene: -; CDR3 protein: CASSARDGYTF
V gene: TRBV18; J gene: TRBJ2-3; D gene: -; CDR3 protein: CASSVSMGDTQYF
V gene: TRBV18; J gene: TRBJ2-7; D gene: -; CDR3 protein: CASSPGSFNEQYF
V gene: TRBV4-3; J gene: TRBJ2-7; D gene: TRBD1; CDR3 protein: CASSQGTGDASEQYF
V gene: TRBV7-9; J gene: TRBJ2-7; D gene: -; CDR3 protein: CASSLNGAEQYF
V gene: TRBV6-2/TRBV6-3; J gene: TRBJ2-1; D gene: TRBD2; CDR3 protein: CASSSHSGGSYNEQFF
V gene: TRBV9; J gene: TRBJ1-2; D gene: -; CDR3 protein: CASSVGRVSYGYTF
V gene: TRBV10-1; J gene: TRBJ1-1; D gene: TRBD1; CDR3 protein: CASSESGQPQAFF
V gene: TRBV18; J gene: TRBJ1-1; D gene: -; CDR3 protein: CASRPTETNTEAFF
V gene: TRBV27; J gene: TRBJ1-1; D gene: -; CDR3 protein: CASSPTGSEAFF
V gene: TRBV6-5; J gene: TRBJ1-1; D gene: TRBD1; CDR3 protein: CASSYRPGGEVAFF
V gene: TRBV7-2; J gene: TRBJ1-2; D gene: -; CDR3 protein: CASSATGQGNGYTF
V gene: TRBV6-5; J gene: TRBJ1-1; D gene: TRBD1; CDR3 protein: CASTPDRGNTEAFF
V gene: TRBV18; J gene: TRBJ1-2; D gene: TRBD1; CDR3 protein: CASSQQQGADYGYTF